The sequence of this T cell receptor beta chain was determined in a study of cytomegalovirus exposure and HLA in healthy donors. Study results and caveats: Analysis was carried out at a later point, and it linked a missense DCLRE1C variant to TCR beta V- and J-gene trimming. For most subjects, TCR beta sequences were reported to predict HLA-A and HLA-B alleles with accuracy.

The CDR3 totals 12 residues. V lost 6 bases to trimming and J lost 3 bases, with 8 bases between them. CDR1 and CDR2 from the germline V gene are MDHEN and SYDVKM. The PCR contained 60 Vbeta and 13 Jbeta primers. Clones were read by immunoSEQ multiplex PCR, and TCRdb kept only the in-frame ones, dropping some. The sample has about 140,000 clones; nearly 80% are singletons. This clone was detected only a few times. Its antigen remains unknown. Material: PBMCs. The chain uses TRBV28 and TRBJ1-2; no definite D call. The TCR comes from a woman between 35 and 50 years old in good health and CMV-seronegative. The CDR3 nucleotides are TGTGCCAGCAGAGCGGGTCACTATGGCTACACCTTC. Amino acids: CASRAGHYGYTF.